Listed below are T cell receptor beta chains from one sample, sequenced in a study of blood T cell repertoires in COVID-19. Assay: immunoSEQ multiplex PCR; the TCRdb copy retains only in-frame clones and omits some. The sample records about 350,000 clones, 85% to 90% being singletons. Sequencing was done on a sample of peripheral blood. Receptors were obtained from a woman aged 70-85 years with COVID-19, enrolled during active disease. Both conserved end residues are part of each CDR3. Fields, in order: V gene, J gene, clone size, D gene, CDR3 DNA, CDR3 protein. The D gene is left open where the match is weak. Part of the rows lack a size; the others show once, few, many or a class for expanded clones.

V gene: TRBV3-1/TRBV3-2; J gene: TRBJ2-2; clone size: NA; D gene: NA; CDR3 DNA: TGTGCCAGCAGCCAACGAGTTACCGGGGAGCTGTTTTTT; CDR3 protein: CASSQRVTGELFF
V gene: TRBV27; J gene: TRBJ2-7; clone size: NA; D gene: NA; CDR3 DNA: TGTGCCAGCCGAACAGGTACCTACGAGCAGTACTTC; CDR3 protein: CASRTGTYEQYF
V gene: TRBV12-3/TRBV12-4; J gene: TRBJ2-1; clone size: NA; D gene: NA; CDR3 DNA: TGTGCCAGCAGTTTTCGGCAGGCCGATGAGCAGTTCTTC; CDR3 protein: CASSFRQADEQFF
V gene: TRBV6-5; J gene: TRBJ2-1; clone size: NA; D gene: TRBD2; CDR3 DNA: TGTGCCAGCAGTTACCACTCTAGCGGGGGGCACAATGAGCAGTTCTTC; CDR3 protein: CASSYHSSGGHNEQFF
V gene: TRBV2; J gene: TRBJ2-5; clone size: few; D gene: NA; CDR3 DNA: TGTGCCAGCATCGGGACACCCCAAGAGACCCAGTACTTC; CDR3 protein: CASIGTPQETQYF
V gene: TRBV7-6; J gene: TRBJ2-1; clone size: NA; D gene: NA; CDR3 DNA: TGTGCCAGCAGCTTATGGGGTGGGAGCTACAATGAGCAGTTCTTC; CDR3 protein: CASSLWGGSYNEQFF
V gene: TRBV5-1; J gene: TRBJ1-4; clone size: NA; D gene: NA; CDR3 DNA: TGCGCCAGCAGCTTGGCCACCCCGGCAACTAATGAAAAACTGTTTTTT; CDR3 protein: CASSLATPATNEKLFF
V gene: TRBV2; J gene: TRBJ2-7; clone size: NA; D gene: TRBD1; CDR3 DNA: TGTGCCGGGGGACAGGGGGCTCTCTACGAGCAGTACTTC; CDR3 protein: CAGGQGALYEQYF
V gene: TRBV5-1; J gene: TRBJ1-4; clone size: NA; D gene: NA; CDR3 DNA: TGCGCCAGCAGCTTGACAGGATCAACTAATGAAAAACTGTTTTTT; CDR3 protein: CASSLTGSTNEKLFF
V gene: TRBV9; J gene: TRBJ2-5; clone size: NA; D gene: TRBD2; CDR3 DNA: TGTGCCAGCAGCGTAGCCGTAGCGGGGGGGCTCGAGGAGACCCAGTACTTC; CDR3 protein: CASSVAVAGGLEETQYF
V gene: TRBV18; J gene: TRBJ2-7; clone size: NA; D gene: TRBD2; CDR3 DNA: TGTGCCAGCTCACGGGAGGGAACCTCCTACGAGCAGTACTTC; CDR3 protein: CASSREGTSYEQYF
V gene: TRBV5-6; J gene: TRBJ1-5; clone size: NA; D gene: NA; CDR3 DNA: TGTGCCAGCAGCCTGGACAGCCCCAATCAGCCCCAGCATTTT; CDR3 protein: CASSLDSPNQPQHF
V gene: TRBV7-9; J gene: TRBJ1-2; clone size: NA; D gene: NA; CDR3 DNA: TGTGCCAGCAGCTTAGCATCGGGATATCAGGGCTACACCTTC; CDR3 protein: CASSLASGYQGYTF
V gene: TRBV5-1; J gene: TRBJ2-7; clone size: NA; D gene: TRBD1; CDR3 DNA: TGCGCCAGCACCAAGGGGACAGGGAGGGCCTACGAGCAGTACTTC; CDR3 protein: CASTKGTGRAYEQYF
V gene: TRBV29-1; J gene: TRBJ1-1; clone size: few; D gene: TRBD1; CDR3 DNA: TGCAGCGTTGAAGGGTTAGGGGGCCTGAACACTGAAGCTTTCTTT; CDR3 protein: CSVEGLGGLNTEAFF
V gene: TRBV7-9; J gene: TRBJ1-1; clone size: NA; D gene: NA; CDR3 DNA: TGTGCCAGCAGCAGAATGGGCCCCATGAACACTGAAGCTTTCTTT; CDR3 protein: CASSRMGPMNTEAFF
V gene: TRBV9; J gene: TRBJ2-5; clone size: NA; D gene: NA; CDR3 DNA: TGTGCCCGCAGCGTAGGAGGGGGCGGGGAGACCCAGTACTTC; CDR3 protein: CARSVGGGGETQYF
V gene: TRBV29-1; J gene: TRBJ1-6; clone size: NA; D gene: TRBD1; CDR3 DNA: TGCAGCGTTGGACAGGGGTGGAATTCACCCCTCCACTTT; CDR3 protein: CSVGQGWNSPLHF
V gene: TRBV5-1; J gene: TRBJ2-2; clone size: NA; D gene: NA; CDR3 DNA: TGCGCCAGCAGCCCCGGAGAGTACACCGGGGAGCTGTTTTTT; CDR3 protein: CASSPGEYTGELFF
V gene: TRBV27; J gene: TRBJ2-7; clone size: NA; D gene: NA; CDR3 DNA: TGTGCCAGCAGTAAAGGGGGGGCTCTTTACCCCTACGAGCAGTACTTC; CDR3 protein: CASSKGGALYPYEQYF
V gene: TRBV7-3; J gene: TRBJ2-3; clone size: NA; D gene: TRBD2; CDR3 DNA: TGTGCCAGCAGCCCAGGGACTAACGGGGGTAGCACAGATACGCAGTATTTT; CDR3 protein: CASSPGTNGGSTDTQYF
V gene: TRBV7-9; J gene: TRBJ1-2; clone size: NA; D gene: NA; CDR3 DNA: TGTGCCAGCAGCTTAGAGGGGGTTGGCTACACCTTC; CDR3 protein: CASSLEGVGYTF
V gene: TRBV27; J gene: TRBJ2-1; clone size: NA; D gene: TRBD2; CDR3 DNA: TGTGCCAGCAGTCCGGGACTATCGAGCGGGGGGTATAACAATGAGCAGTTCTTC; CDR3 protein: CASSPGLSSGGYNNEQFF
V gene: TRBV28; J gene: TRBJ1-5; clone size: once; D gene: TRBD1; CDR3 DNA: TGTGCCAGCAGCCCCGGGACAGGGTATGGCAATCAGCCCCAGCATTTT; CDR3 protein: CASSPGTGYGNQPQHF
V gene: TRBV27; J gene: TRBJ1-2; clone size: NA; D gene: TRBD1; CDR3 DNA: TGTGCCAGCAGTTTCTCGACAGGGGGCGGTTATGGCTACACCTTC; CDR3 protein: CASSFSTGGGYGYTF
V gene: TRBV5-1; J gene: TRBJ1-6; clone size: NA; D gene: TRBD1; CDR3 DNA: TGCGCCAGCAGGCAGGGGGCCCTCTCCTATAATTCACCCCTCCACTTT; CDR3 protein: CASRQGALSYNSPLHF
V gene: TRBV6-6; J gene: TRBJ1-6; clone size: NA; D gene: NA; CDR3 DNA: TGTGCCAGCAGACAAACTAGCTCCTATAATTCACCCCTCCACTTT; CDR3 protein: CASRQTSSYNSPLHF
V gene: TRBV6-5; J gene: TRBJ2-1; clone size: NA; D gene: TRBD2; CDR3 DNA: TGTGCCAGTGAACCGGGACTAGTCGGGCTCGATGAGCAGTTCTTC; CDR3 protein: CASEPGLVGLDEQFF
V gene: TRBV30; J gene: TRBJ1-2; clone size: NA; D gene: TRBD1; CDR3 DNA: TGTGCCTGGGACAGGGTAGGTGACGGCTACACCTTC; CDR3 protein: CAWDRVGDGYTF
V gene: TRBV4-1; J gene: TRBJ2-1; clone size: NA; D gene: NA; CDR3 DNA: TGCGCCAGCAGCCAAGAAAGAGACGTCGGAGACAATGAGCAGTTCTTC; CDR3 protein: CASSQERDVGDNEQFF
V gene: TRBV6-5; J gene: TRBJ2-3; clone size: NA; D gene: NA; CDR3 DNA: TGTGCCAGCAGAGACAGGTTAAGCACAGATACGCAGTATTTT; CDR3 protein: CASRDRLSTDTQYF
V gene: TRBV7-9; J gene: TRBJ2-7; clone size: NA; D gene: NA; CDR3 DNA: TGTGCCAGCAGCTTCTCTATCCGACACATATACGAGCAGTACTTC; CDR3 protein: CASSFSIRHIYEQYF
V gene: TRBV7-2; J gene: TRBJ1-2; clone size: NA; D gene: NA; CDR3 DNA: TGTGCCAGCAGCCCGACCCCTACAGCTGTCGACGGCTACACCTTC; CDR3 protein: CASSPTPTAVDGYTF
V gene: TRBV4-1; J gene: TRBJ1-2; clone size: NA; D gene: TRBD1; CDR3 DNA: TGCGCCAGCAGCCAGGTAGGACAGGGGATGAACTATGGCTACACCTTC; CDR3 protein: CASSQVGQGMNYGYTF
V gene: TRBV13; J gene: TRBJ1-1; clone size: NA; D gene: NA; CDR3 DNA: TGTGCCAGCAGCGCTCGGACGGGGGGGAACACTGAAGCTTTCTTT; CDR3 protein: CASSARTGGNTEAFF
V gene: TRBV29-1; J gene: TRBJ2-3; clone size: once; D gene: TRBD2; CDR3 DNA: TGCAGCGTTGACGGGCTAGCGGGGGAGTCCTTGGCCCGCAGCACAGATACGCAGTATTTT; CDR3 protein: CSVDGLAGESLARSTDTQYF
V gene: TRBV5-4; J gene: TRBJ2-7; clone size: NA; D gene: TRBD2; CDR3 DNA: TGTGCCAGCAGCGTAGGAGGACTAGCGGGGGGAATAAACTACGAGCAGTACTTC; CDR3 protein: CASSVGGLAGGINYEQYF
V gene: TRBV5-1; J gene: TRBJ2-3; clone size: once; D gene: NA; CDR3 DNA: TGCGCCAGCAGCTCGAACAGGGAGACAGATACGCAGTATTTT; CDR3 protein: CASSSNRETDTQYF
V gene: TRBV5-1; J gene: TRBJ2-3; clone size: NA; D gene: NA; CDR3 DNA: TGCGCCAGCATCGACAGGTCGGGCACAGATACGCAGTATTTT; CDR3 protein: CASIDRSGTDTQYF
V gene: TRBV5-1; J gene: TRBJ1-4; clone size: NA; D gene: NA; CDR3 DNA: TGCGCCAGCAGCTTGGACAGGGTAGGGGAAAAACTGTTTTTT; CDR3 protein: CASSLDRVGEKLFF
V gene: TRBV27; J gene: TRBJ2-3; clone size: NA; D gene: NA; CDR3 DNA: TGTGCCAGCAGTTTACAGGGAGGTACGCAGTATTTT; CDR3 protein: CASSLQGGTQYF
V gene: TRBV10-3; J gene: TRBJ2-6; clone size: NA; D gene: TRBD1; CDR3 DNA: TGTGCCATCAGTGGTGACAGGGCTGGGGCCAACGTCCTGACTTTC; CDR3 protein: CAISGDRAGANVLTF
V gene: TRBV5-1; J gene: TRBJ2-1; clone size: NA; D gene: NA; CDR3 DNA: TGCGCCAGCACCGGGAGTTCCTACAATGAGCAGTTCTTC; CDR3 protein: CASTGSSYNEQFF
V gene: TRBV6-1; J gene: TRBJ1-1; clone size: once; D gene: NA; CDR3 DNA: TGTGCCAGCAGTGATCCTTGGGGCAGGGAAGCTGAAGCTTTCTTT; CDR3 protein: CASSDPWGREAEAFF
V gene: TRBV24-1; J gene: TRBJ1-2; clone size: once; D gene: TRBD1; CDR3 DNA: TGTGCCACCAGTGCCCCTGCTATCACAGGGGACTATGGCTACACCTTC; CDR3 protein: CATSAPAITGDYGYTF
V gene: TRBV5-6; J gene: TRBJ2-1; clone size: NA; D gene: TRBD2; CDR3 DNA: TGTGCCAGCAGTTCCGGGACTACGTTCTACAATGAGCAGTTCTTC; CDR3 protein: CASSSGTTFYNEQFF
V gene: TRBV27; J gene: TRBJ2-7; clone size: NA; D gene: TRBD1; CDR3 DNA: TGTGCCAGCAGTGGACAGGGTTCTCATAACGAGCAGTACTTC; CDR3 protein: CASSGQGSHNEQYF
V gene: TRBV30; J gene: TRBJ1-3; clone size: NA; D gene: TRBD1; CDR3 DNA: TGTGCCTGGAGTGTCGGACAGGGGGCAAACACCATATATTTT; CDR3 protein: CAWSVGQGANTIYF
V gene: TRBV21-1; J gene: TRBJ2-7; clone size: NA; D gene: NA; CDR3 DNA: TGTGCCAGCAGCTATCACCGGACAGGGGCTTTTTACGAGCAGTACTTC; CDR3 protein: CASSYHRTGAFYEQYF
V gene: TRBV21-1; J gene: TRBJ1-1; clone size: NA; D gene: NA; CDR3 DNA: TGTGCCAGCAGCAAAAACCACCCCGGGGGGGACACTGAAGCTTTCTTT; CDR3 protein: CASSKNHPGGDTEAFF
V gene: TRBV5-1; J gene: TRBJ2-4; clone size: NA; D gene: NA; CDR3 DNA: TGCGCCAGCAGCTCGGGCGGGGGCGCGGCCAAAAACATTCAGTACTTC; CDR3 protein: CASSSGGGAAKNIQYF